This record concerns one T cell receptor (beta chain) sequence. As yet, its antigen is unknown. Treatment described: oral pan-JAK inhibitor, 5-10 mg twice daily. Alopecia areata patients gave lesional scalp punch biopsies and peripheral blood samples. The data stem from a study of CD8+ T cells in alopecia areata. Germline V gene sequence: CDR1 MNHNS, CDR2 SASEGT. J was trimmed by 4 bases and V by 3 bases; bases with no gene match: 0. The CDR3 length is 13 residues. Extraction of RNA preceded its reverse transcription into cDNA, which served as the sequencing template. Profiled with immunoSEQ multiplex PCR; TCRdb holds only in-frame clones, not every one. The sample contains around 13,000 clones, 65% to 70% of which appear only once. Study findings and constraints: For lesional scalp, especially alopecia totalis/universalis, clonality was higher than in normal scalp.

The J gene is TRBJ2-3, the V gene TRBV6-1; TRBD2 agrees at 8 bases. The receptor was derived from a human donor with alopecia areata. The sample was skin, taken at week 4, from a patient treated with tofacitinib. The CDR3 loop is CASSDGGADTQYF. As DNA, the CDR3 is TGTGCCAGCAGTGACGGGGGGGCAGATACGCAGTATTTT.